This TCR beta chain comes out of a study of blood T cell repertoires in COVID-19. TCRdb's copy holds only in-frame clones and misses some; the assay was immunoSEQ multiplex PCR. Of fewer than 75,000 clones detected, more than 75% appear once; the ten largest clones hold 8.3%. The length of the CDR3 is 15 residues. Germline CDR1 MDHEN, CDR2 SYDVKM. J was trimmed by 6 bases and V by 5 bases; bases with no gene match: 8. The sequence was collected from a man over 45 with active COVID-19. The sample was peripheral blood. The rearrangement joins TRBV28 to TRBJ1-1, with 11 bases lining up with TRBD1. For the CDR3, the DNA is TGTGCCAGCAGTCCCCCGGACAGGGGGCTGGCTGAAGCTTTCTTT. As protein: CASSPPDRGLAEAFF.